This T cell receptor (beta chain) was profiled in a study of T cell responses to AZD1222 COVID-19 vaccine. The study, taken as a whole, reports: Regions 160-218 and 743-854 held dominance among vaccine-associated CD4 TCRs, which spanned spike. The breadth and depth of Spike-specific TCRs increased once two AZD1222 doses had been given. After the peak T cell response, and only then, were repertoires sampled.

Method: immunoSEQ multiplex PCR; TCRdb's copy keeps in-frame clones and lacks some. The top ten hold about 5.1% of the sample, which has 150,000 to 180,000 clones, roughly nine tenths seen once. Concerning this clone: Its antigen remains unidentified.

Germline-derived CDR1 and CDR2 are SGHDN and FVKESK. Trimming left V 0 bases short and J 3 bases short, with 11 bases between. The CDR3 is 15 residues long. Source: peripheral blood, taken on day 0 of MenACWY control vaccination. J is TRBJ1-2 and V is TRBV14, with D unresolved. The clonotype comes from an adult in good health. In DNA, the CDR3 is TGTGCCAGCAGCCAAGATCTCGACACCCACTATGGCTACACCTTC. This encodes CASSQDLDTHYGYTF.